Sequencing of this TCR beta chain was carried out in a study of CD8+ T cells in alopecia areata. Broader study findings: Alopecia totalis/universalis scalp especially showed more expanded CD8+ clones than normal scalp. Sequences from scalp samples also cover resident alphabeta T cells of normal skin.

This CDR3 has 12 residues. After removal of 5 bases from V and 4 bases from J, the junction contained 3 bases not matched to a gene. CDR1 and CDR2 (germline): SQVTM, ANQGSEA. The study team obtained lesional scalp punch biopsies and peripheral blood from alopecia areata patients. Sorting separated CD4+ and CD8+ T cells out of PBMCs. Extracted RNA was reverse transcribed, and the resulting cDNA served as sequencing template. The assay was immunoSEQ multiplex PCR, and TCRdb's table has in-frame clones only and misses some. The repertoire holds 130,000 to 150,000 clones, 87% seen once, with roughly 16% in the top ten. A note on this clone: Its antigen remains unknown.

The V call is TRBV29-1, the J call TRBJ2-5; TRBD1 matches 8 bases. The source was CD8+ T cells sorted from blood, collected at week 0. This TCR came from a human donor with alopecia areata. CDR3 nucleotide sequence: TGCAGCGTTTTAACAGGGGGAGAGACCCAGTACTTC. This gives the protein CSVLTGGETQYF.